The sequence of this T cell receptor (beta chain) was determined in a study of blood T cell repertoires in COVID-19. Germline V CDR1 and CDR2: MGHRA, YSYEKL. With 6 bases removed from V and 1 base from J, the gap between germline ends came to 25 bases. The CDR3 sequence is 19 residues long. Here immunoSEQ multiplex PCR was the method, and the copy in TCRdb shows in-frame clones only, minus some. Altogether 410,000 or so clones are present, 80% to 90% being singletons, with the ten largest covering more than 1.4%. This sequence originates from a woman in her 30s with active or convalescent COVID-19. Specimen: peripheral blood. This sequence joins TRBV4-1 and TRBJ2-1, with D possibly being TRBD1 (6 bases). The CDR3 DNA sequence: TGCGCCAGCAGTCCGGTAGGGGGTCCTCCTATTAGGTCCTACAATGAGCAGTTCTTC. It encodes CASSPVGGPPIRSYNEQFF.